Below, 32 T cell receptor beta chains from the same sample are listed, as sequenced in a study of blood T cell repertoires in COVID-19. The assay was immunoSEQ multiplex PCR, and TCRdb's table has in-frame clones only and misses some. The data show roughly 140,000 clones, around 86% seen once. Source material: peripheral blood. The receptors here all came from a human donor in a cohort sampled during active COVID-19.

This clone has only a few counts. This rearrangement joins TRBV27 to TRBJ2-1; TRBD2 agrees at 13 bases. The germline V gene encodes CDR1 MNHEY and CDR2 SMNVEV (reference sequence). CDR3 length equals 16 residues. V was clipped by 7 bases and J by 7 bases; unmatched bases: 10. CDR3 in amino acids: CASNQYPTSGRNEQFF. For the CDR3, the DNA is TGTGCCAGCAACCAATATCCGACTAGCGGGAGGAATGAGCAGTTCTTC.

The table lists this clone with a count of one. The chain carries TRBV5-1 and TRBJ1-1; D gene ambiguous. The CDR3 is made up of 14 amino acids. The germline CDR1 and CDR2 sequences are SGHRS and YFSETQ. The ends were cut back, 1 base at V and 1 base at J, with 8 bases in the middle. CDR3 sequence reads: CASSLLRGNTEAFF. The CDR3, as DNA: TGCGCCAGCAGCTTGTTACGGGGGAACACTGAAGCTTTCTTT.

This clone came up once. The CDR3 bases are TGTGCCAGCAGCTTCACAGGGGGCTCTGGAAACACCATATATTTT. As protein: CASSFTGGSGNTIYF. V is TRBV5-4 and J is TRBJ1-3; 8 bases align to TRBD1. There are 15 residues in the CDR3. Germline-derived CDR1 and CDR2 are SGHNT and YYREEE (reference sequence). The junction had 1 base not matched to a gene; V was cut back by 2 bases and J by 0 bases.

The chain has TRBV7-7 and TRBJ2-7; 7 bases agree with TRBD2. Germline V gene data show CDR1 as SSHAT and CDR2 as FNYEAQ (reference sequence). Trimming cost V 1 base and J 6 bases; bases outside gene matches: 9. This CDR3 is 15 amino acids long. The CDR3 region has the DNA TGTGCCAGCAGCTTAGGATCCGCGGGAGTCTCCGAGCAGTACTTC. Amino acid sequence: CASSLGSAGVSEQYF.

This sequence joins TRBV18 and TRBJ2-1; maybe TRBD2 (5 bases). Trimming removed 2 bases from V and 6 bases from J, with 14 bases in between. This CDR3 contains 15 residues. From germline, CDR1 is KGHSH and CDR2 LQKENI. Here the CDR3 reads CASSPNHNRGNEQFF. The CDR3 DNA reads TGTGCCAGCTCACCAAACCATAACCGGGGCAATGAGCAGTTCTTC.

The chain carries TRBV6-4 and TRBJ1-3; D not certain. Deletions cut 3 bases from V and 0 bases from J, with 15 bases between. Germline values: CDR1 MRHNA, CDR2 SNTAGT. The CDR3 is made up of 17 amino acids. The CDR3 here is CASSEPPAESSGNTIYF. The CDR3 bases are TGTGCCAGCAGTGAGCCCCCAGCGGAGAGCTCTGGAAACACCATATATTTT.

The chain couples TRBV19 to TRBJ2-7, with 10 bases that match TRBD2. The germline V gene encodes CDR1 LNHDA and CDR2 SQIVND (reference sequence). The CDR3 consists of 14 residues. V trimming: 6 bases; J trimming: 0 bases; junction bases outside the gene matches: 2. CDR3 nucleotide sequence: TGTGCCAGTAGGGTAGCGGGAGGCTCCTACGAGCAGTACTTC. Translated, it gives CASRVAGGSYEQYF.

V gene TRBV28 combines with J gene TRBJ2-2, with no clear D. Germline CDR1 MDHEN, CDR2 SYDVKM. The CDR3 extends over 14 amino acids. Trimming removed 8 bases from V and 7 bases from J, with 17 bases in between. DNA of the CDR3: TGTGCCAGCCGGAACGGGTACCTGGTCGGGGAGCTGTTTTTT. It encodes CASRNGYLVGELFF. Full variable domain (rest looked up from reference TRBV28 and TRBJ2-2): DVKVTQSSRYLVKRTGEKVFLECVQDMDHENMFWYRQDPGLGLRLIYFSYDVKMKEKGDIPEGYSVSREKKERFSLILESASTNQTSMYLCASRNGYLVGELFFGEGSRLTVL.

This clone was observed a few times. This sequence joins TRBV7-9 and TRBJ1-2; no clear D gene. V shed 3 bases and J shed 3 bases, with 14 bases lying between them. There are 15 residues in the CDR3. CDR1 and CDR2 from the germline V gene are SEHNR and FQNEAQ (reference sequence). The CDR3 loop reads CASSLSGASHYGYTF. In DNA, the CDR3 is TGTGCCAGCAGCTTGTCTGGCGCTAGTCACTATGGCTACACCTTC. Full variable domain (rest looked up from reference TRBV7-9 and TRBJ1-2): DTGVSQNPRHKITKRGQNVTFRCDPISEHNRLYWYRQTLGQGPEFLTYFQNEAQLEKSRLLSDRFSAERPKGSFSTLEIQRTEQGDSAMYLCASSLSGASHYGYTFGSGTRLTVV.

J is TRBJ2-5 and V is TRBV6-5; TRBD2 matches at 11 bases. The CDR3 runs to 15 residues. V lost 0 bases and J lost 7; bases outside the gene matches: 4. CDR1 and CDR2 (germline): MNHEY, SVGAGI. The CDR3 protein is CASSYSVLAGGTQYF. The DNA of the CDR3 is TGTGCCAGCAGTTACTCGGTTCTAGCGGGAGGGACCCAGTACTTC.

This clone was found a few times. The rearrangement joins TRBV6-2 or TRBV6-3 to TRBJ2-7; 11 bases agree with TRBD2. The CDR3 length is 18 residues. Germline V lookup: CDR1 MNHEY, CDR2 SVGEGT. V was pared by 4 bases and J by 2 bases, with 13 bases of the junction left unmatched. The chain's CDR3 is CASSSGQGIAGGPYEQYF. CDR3 DNA sequence: TGTGCCAGCAGTTCGGGACAGGGCATAGCGGGAGGGCCCTACGAGCAGTACTTC.

This clone has more than one count but fewer than ten. The J gene is TRBJ2-7, the V gene TRBV5-1; 8 nucleotides match TRBD2. This CDR3 spans 15 amino acids. V gave up 2 bases and J gave up 0 bases; unmatched junction bases: 4. CDR1 and CDR2 from the germline V gene are SGHRS and YFSETQ. CDR3 bases: TGCGCCAGCAGCTTTTCCAGCGGGAGCTCCTACGAGCAGTACTTC. Translated, it gives CASSFSSGSSYEQYF. Drawing the rest from reference TRBV5-1 and TRBJ2-7, the complete variable domain is KAGVTQTPRYLIKTRGQQVTLSCSPISGHRSVSWYQQTPGQGLQFLFEYFSETQRNKGNFPGRFSGRQFSNSRSEMNVSTLELGDSALYLCASSFSSGSSYEQYFGPGTRLTVT.

The V gene is TRBV4-2, the J gene TRBJ1-1; 7 bases are a match to TRBD1. Unmatched junction bases numbered 5, after V lost 3 bases and J lost 1 base. In germline, CDR1 is LGHNA, CDR2 YNFKEQ. CDR3 length equals 15 residues. CDR3 residues: CASSQGDRPNTEAFF. The DNA of the CDR3 is TGTGCCAGCAGCCAGGGGGACAGACCGAACACTGAAGCTTTCTTT.

This sequence joins TRBV7-7 and TRBJ2-5, with TRBD2 identical over 10 bases. The trim removed 1 base at V and 2 bases at J, leaving 7 bases unmatched. There are 17 residues in the CDR3. CDR1 and CDR2 (germline): SSHAT, FNYEAQ (reference sequence). CDR3 nucleotide sequence: TGTGCCAGCAGCTTAGGTGCAGCGGGAGGGCCGCAAGAGACCCAGTACTTC. Translated: CASSLGAAGGPQETQYF.

This clone was observed a few times. The chain uses TRBV7-9 and TRBJ1-1, with 8 bases identical to TRBD1. The CDR3 spans 15 residues. J lost 2 bases, V lost 2 bases, and 4 bases had no gene match. Germline loops: CDR1 SEHNR, CDR2 FQNEAQ (reference sequence). CDR3 amino acids: CASSLKGQVNTEAFF. CDR3 bases: TGTGCCAGCAGCTTAAAGGGACAGGTTAACACTGAAGCTTTCTTT.

The chain recombines TRBV10-3 with TRBJ1-4; 7 bases are shared with TRBD1. Germline loops: CDR1 ENHRY, CDR2 SYGVKD. With V trimmed by 6 bases and J by 4 bases, 8 bases remained unmatched. The CDR3 has 15 amino acids. CDR3 nucleotide sequence: TGTGCCATCAGACGCTCCGGGACAGATAATGAAAAACTGTTTTTT. Amino acids: CAIRRSGTDNEKLFF.

This clone has a single count. The V and J genes are TRBV7-9 and TRBJ2-1; 7 bases are a match to TRBD2. The CDR3 contains 13 residues. CDR1 is SEHNR and CDR2 is FQNEAQ in the germline V gene (reference sequence). V shed 2 bases, J shed 7 bases, and the junction held 2 bases outside the gene matches. For the CDR3, the DNA is TGTGCCAGCAGCTTACTAGCGGTGAATGAGCAGTTCTTC. Protein sequence: CASSLLAVNEQFF.

The CDR3 reads CASSSRSSGSHEQYF. The CDR3 nucleotides are TGCGCCAGCAGCTCTAGGTCTAGCGGGAGCCACGAGCAGTACTTC. J is TRBJ2-7 and V is TRBV5-1, with 10 bases identical to TRBD2. This CDR3 has 15 residues. The ends lost 3 bases at V and 5 bases at J; junction bases unmatched: 8. Germline V lookup: CDR1 SGHRS, CDR2 YFSETQ.

The rearrangement links TRBV18 to TRBJ2-1, with TRBD1 matching over 9 bases. Germline V gene sequence: CDR1 KGHSH, CDR2 LQKENI. Trimming removed 3 bases from V and 16 bases from J; junction bases left unmatched: 7. The CDR3 is 12 amino acids. The CDR3 nucleotides are TGTGCCAGCTCACCCGACCGGGACAGGGTTTTCTTC. Amino acids: CASSPDRDRVFF.

The chain recombines TRBV5-1 with TRBJ2-3; the D gene is possibly TRBD2 (5 bases). The germline V gene has CDR1 SGHRS and CDR2 YFSETQ. The germline V and J ends were trimmed by 0 bases and 6 bases, with 11 bases remaining between them. This CDR3 is built from 14 residues. CDR3 loop: CASSLVASLDTQYF. The DNA for the CDR3 is TGCGCCAGCAGCTTGGTTGCTAGCCTGGATACGCAGTATTTT.

V and J are TRBV28 and TRBJ2-7; 9 bases map to TRBD1. After removal of 8 bases from V and 0 bases from J, the junction contained 8 bases not matched to a gene. There are 15 residues in the CDR3. Germline-derived CDR1 and CDR2 are MDHEN and SYDVKM. The chain's CDR3 is CASGSRDRASYEQYF. The CDR3 nucleotides read TGTGCCAGCGGATCCCGGGACAGGGCCTCCTACGAGCAGTACTTC.

This clone was seen a single time. V gene TRBV19 combines with J gene TRBJ2-7; weak D call: TRBD1 (5 bases). The CDR3 consists of 15 residues. V was cut by 1 base and J by 4 bases, with 14 bases left in between. Germline V gene data show CDR1 as LNHDA and CDR2 as SQIVND (reference sequence). For the CDR3, the DNA is TGTGCCAGTAGTATAGTTTCGGCAGGGCGGTACGAGCAGTACTTC. Residues: CASSIVSAGRYEQYF.

The chain couples TRBV4-2 to TRBJ2-6, with D uncertain. The germline V gene encodes CDR1 LGHNA and CDR2 YNFKEQ. CDR3 length: 17 residues. V was pared by 0 bases and J by 0 bases, with 9 bases between. In DNA form, the CDR3 reads TGTGCCAGCAGCCAAGATAGTTGGAGCTCTGGGGCCAACGTCCTGACTTTC. This translates into CASSQDSWSSGANVLTF.

A remark on this clone: One end of the junction varies from germline; a read error may be responsible. The V call is TRBV7-9, the J call TRBJ2-5; TRBD2 might be the D (7 bases). Looked up from germline, CDR1 is SEHNR and CDR2 is FQNEAQ (reference sequence). The CDR3 has 15 residues. CDR3 nucleotide sequence: TGCCCCAGCAGCTTAGGGGGGGGGTTCCAAGAGACCCAGTACTTC. Protein product: CPSSLGGGFQETQYF.

V is TRBV4-3 and J is TRBJ2-2, with TRBD2 identical over 14 bases. The J segment lost 6 bases and the V segment lost 1 base, leaving 7 bases of the junction unmatched. The CDR3 is made up of 18 amino acids. Germline CDR1 and CDR2: LGHNA and YSLEER. CDR3 sequence (DNA): TGCGCCAGCAGCCAAGGGGGGACTAGCGGGAGTTGGGCCGGGGAGCTGTTTTTT. Protein product: CASSQGGTSGSWAGELFF.

V gene TRBV6-2 or TRBV6-3 combines with J gene TRBJ2-5; 10 nucleotides line up with TRBD1. The length of the CDR3 is 18 residues. The germline V gene has CDR1 MNHEY and CDR2 SVGEGT. V trimming: 4 bases; J trimming: 5 bases; junction bases outside the gene matches: 16. CDR3 sequence reads: CASSLYPGQGLDRETQYF. The CDR3 coding sequence is TGTGCCAGCAGTTTGTACCCGGGACAGGGGCTTGACCGGGAGACCCAGTACTTC.

The chain combines TRBV4-1 with TRBJ2-2, with D possibly TRBD2 on 6 matching bases. The CDR3 has 15 amino acids. The germline V gene encodes CDR1 MGHRA and CDR2 YSYEKL. V was pared by 4 bases and J by 6 bases, with 15 bases between. The CDR3 sequence is CASSPLQTSPGELFF. The CDR3, as DNA: TGCGCCAGCAGCCCCTTACAGACTAGTCCCGGGGAGCTGTTTTTT.

The rearrangement links TRBV7-9 to TRBJ1-1; tentatively, D is TRBD1 (6 bases). Per germline, CDR1 SEHNR and CDR2 FQNEAQ (reference sequence). The CDR3 extends over 16 amino acids. V lost 1 base, J lost 3 bases, and 15 bases lay in between. CDR3 loop: CASSLERDMWDTEAFF. The DNA for the CDR3 is TGTGCCAGCAGCTTAGAGAGGGACATGTGGGACACTGAAGCTTTCTTT.

The chain recombines TRBV12-3 or TRBV12-4 with TRBJ1-5; D is unclear. This CDR3 comprises 12 residues. Trimming took off 4 bases at V and 3 bases at J, with 4 bases between the two ends. The CDR3 nucleotides are TGTGCCAGCAGTTCAATCAATCAGCCCCAGCATTTT. Its translation is CASSSINQPQHF.

This chain connects TRBV19 to TRBJ1-5; 10 positions match TRBD1. V lost 0 bases, J lost 4 bases, and 9 bases stayed unmatched. Germline V gene data show CDR1 as LNHDA and CDR2 as SQIVND (reference sequence). The CDR3 has 18 residues. Here the CDR3 reads CASSIDLPGQGWNQPQHF. The CDR3 bases are TGTGCCAGTAGTATAGACTTGCCGGGACAGGGGTGGAATCAGCCCCAGCATTTT.

As DNA, the CDR3 is TGTGCCAGCAGGGACAGGGAGGTCACTGAAGCTTTCTTT. Protein sequence: CASRDREVTEAFF. The V gene is TRBV7-9, the J gene TRBJ1-1; TRBD1 matches 8 bases. This CDR3 has 13 amino acids. J was trimmed by 4 bases and V by 6 bases; bases with no gene match: 4. CDR1 and CDR2 (germline): SEHNR, FQNEAQ (reference sequence).

The chain recombines TRBV18 with TRBJ1-5; TRBD1 might be the D (5 bases). The CDR3 consists of 17 residues. The V end was cut by 2 bases, the J end by 5 bases, with 19 bases between. Germline V gene lookup returns CDR1 KGHSH and CDR2 LQKENI. In DNA, the CDR3 is TGTGCCAGCTCACCAACCGCGGGGGTCGGCTCCCATCAGCCCCAGCATTTT. Translation gives CASSPTAGVGSHQPQHF.